The 14 T cell receptor beta chains reported below all come from one sample, sequenced in a study of early T cells in non-severe SARS-CoV-2 infection (dated by TCRdb to 2020 to 2022). The library was prepared using 5' RACE. Reads for this sample came from a NextSeq 500. TCRdb passed the public sequencing reads through fastp at Q25 and MiXCR, retaining productive beta sequences. Identical CDR3 proteins give one entry, which carries the most common genes and DNA. The sample table contains approximately 52,000 distinct CDR3 sequences; only one count was recorded for 8% of them. The ten largest clones add up to about 9% of the sample. Sample: whole blood. Source of these receptors: an adult who was a healthcare worker with PCR-confirmed SARS-CoV-2 infection or an uninfected control (not recorded which).

The chain has TRBV5-1 and TRBJ2-3; TRBD2 aligns across 8 bases. V shed 0 bases and J 5 bases; nucleotides not matched to a gene: 11. From germline, CDR1 is SGHRS and CDR2 YFSETQ. This CDR3 has 17 residues. CDR3 loop: CASSLEPPGGAKDTQYF. CDR3 in DNA: TGCGCCAGCAGCTTGGAACCTCCGGGGGGGGCTAAAGATACGCAGTATTTT. The full variable domain, rest sourced from reference TRBV5-1 and TRBJ2-3, is KAGVTQTPRYLIKTRGQQVTLSCSPISGHRSVSWYQQTPGQGLQFLFEYFSETQRNKGNFPGRFSGRQFSNSRSEMNVSTLELGDSALYLCASSLEPPGGAKDTQYFGPGTRLTVL.

This clonotype has ten or more counts. The V and J genes are TRBV7-9 and TRBJ2-7, with a weak D call TRBD1 (6 bases). V was shortened by 6 bases and J by 0 bases, with 15 bases between the two germline ends. The CDR3 runs to 15 residues. Germline V CDR1 and CDR2: SEHNR, FQNEAQ (reference sequence). The CDR3 coding sequence is TGTGCCAGCAGTTCCGACAGGAGCACCTCCTACGAGCAGTACTTC. It is translated as CASSSDRSTSYEQYF.

This clonotype has more than one count but fewer than ten. The CDR3 region is CASKGGKETQYF. The CDR3 region has the DNA TGTGCCAGCAAGGGGGGGAAAGAGACCCAGTACTTC. The chain uses TRBV6-6 and TRBJ2-5, with D tentatively TRBD2 (7 bases). V lost 7 bases to trimming and J lost 3 bases, with 9 bases between them. There are 12 residues in the CDR3. The V gene's germline CDR1 is MNHNY and CDR2 SVGAGI (reference sequence).

This clonotype was recorded many times. The chain has TRBV27 and TRBJ1-6, with D uncertain. V lost 3 bases and J 7 bases, leaving 4 bases between the germline ends. This CDR3 has 12 amino acids. Looked up from germline, CDR1 is MNHEY and CDR2 is SMNVEV (reference sequence). CDR3 region: CASSFYNSPLHF. The CDR3 DNA sequence: TGTGCCAGCAGTTTTTACAATTCACCCCTCCACTTT.

This clonotype came up many times. The chain has TRBV5-5 and TRBJ2-3; 12 nucleotides align to TRBD2. The CDR3 contains 16 residues. CDR1 SGHKS and CDR2 YYEKEE come from the germline V gene (reference sequence). V dropped 1 base and J dropped 3; count of bases not matched to a gene: 3. The CDR3 DNA reads as TGTGCCAGCAGCTTGTTTACTAGCGGGAGGACAGATACGCAGTATTTT. Protein: CASSLFTSGRTDTQYF. The full variable domain, rest sourced from reference TRBV5-5 and TRBJ2-3, is DAGVTQSPTHLIKTRGQQVTLRCSPISGHKSVSWYQQVLGQGPQFIFQYYEKEERGRGNFPDRFSARQFPNYSSELNVNALLLGDSALYLCASSLFTSGRTDTQYFGPGTRLTVL.

This clonotype was counted many times. The V gene is TRBV6-6, the J gene TRBJ2-5; D gene ambiguous. The CDR3 has 11 residues. The V end lost 4 bases, the J end lost 5 bases, and 5 bases lay between the germline ends. The V gene's germline CDR1 is MNHNY and CDR2 SVGAGI (reference sequence). The CDR3 reads CASSFRETQYF. The CDR3 DNA is TGTGCCAGCAGTTTCCGTGAGACCCAGTACTTC.

This clonotype was detected ten times or more. The V call is TRBV24-1, the J call TRBJ1-1; 7 nucleotides align to TRBD1. CDR1 and CDR2 (germline): KGHDR, SFDVKD. The junction had 2 bases not matched to a gene; V was cut back by 0 bases and J by 11 bases. The length of the CDR3 is 12 residues. The CDR3, as DNA: TGTGCCACCAGTGATTTGACAGGGGAGGCTTTCTTT. Its translation: CATSDLTGEAFF.

This clonotype appeared a few times. The V call is TRBV24-1, the J call TRBJ2-3; possibly TRBD2 for D (5 bases). Per germline, CDR1 KGHDR and CDR2 SFDVKD. The CDR3 loop spans 14 amino acids. Trimming took 5 bases from V and 0 from J, leaving 8 bases between them. The CDR3 region has the DNA TGTGCCACCAGTGTCGGGGTTAGCACAGATACGCAGTATTTT. Translated: CATSVGVSTDTQYF.

This clonotype has only a few counts. CDR3 in amino acids: CAWSGGIGNEQFF. CDR3 bases: TGTGCCTGGTCCGGCGGGATAGGAAATGAGCAGTTCTTC. The chain links TRBV30 to TRBJ2-1, with a weak D call TRBD2 (6 bases). V was trimmed by 5 bases and J by 7 bases, leaving 15 bases between them. The CDR3 length is 13 residues. Germline-derived CDR1 and CDR2 are GTSNPN and SVGIG (reference sequence). The variable domain in full, with the rest retrieved from reference TRBV30 and TRBJ2-1, is SQTIHQWPATLVQPVGSPLSLECTVEGTSNPNLYWYRQAAGRGLQLLFYSVGIGQISSEVPQNLSASRPQDRQFILSSKKLLLSDSGFYLCAWSGGIGNEQFFGPGTRLTVL.

This clonotype was counted many times. The chain couples TRBV18 to TRBJ2-1; the D gene is possibly TRBD1 (6 bases). Trimming stripped 2 bases from V and 3 bases from J, with 11 bases between. The CDR3 length is 15 residues. Germline CDR1 and CDR2: KGHSH and LQKENI. The CDR3 bases are TGTGCCAGCTCACCAGGCCAGGGGCTCTACAATGAGCAGTTCTTC. Its protein product is CASSPGQGLYNEQFF.

In this sample, this clonotype turned up many times. The DNA of the CDR3 is TGCGCCAGCAGCTTAGGCCAGAGCTATGGCTACACCTTC. Protein: CASSLGQSYGYTF. The genes are TRBV5-1 and TRBJ1-2; no firm D call. Germline assignment: CDR1 SGHRS and CDR2 YFSETQ. V was shortened by 2 bases and J by 4 bases, with 9 bases between the two germline ends. The CDR3 sequence is 13 residues long.

This clonotype was seen repeatedly, ten times or more. The chain combines TRBV14 with TRBJ1-6; TRBD1 agrees at 7 bases. From germline, CDR1 is SGHDN and CDR2 FVKESK. The CDR3 covers 18 residues. V lost 3 bases and J lost 7; bases outside the gene matches: 15. DNA for the CDR3: TGTGCCAGCAGCCAGGATTGGGGACAGACAAGCGCCAATTCACCCCTCCACTTT. Protein sequence: CASSQDWGQTSANSPLHF.

The genes are TRBV20-1 and TRBJ2-3; 7 bases map to TRBD1. Germline V CDR1 and CDR2: DFQATT, SNEGSKA (reference sequence). The CDR3 runs to 15 residues. Germline trimming cut 3 bases from V and 2 bases from J; bases unmatched to any gene: 8. The DNA for the CDR3 is TGCAGTGCTAGTTCGAGAGGGGGCCTCACAGATACGCAGTATTTT. This gives the protein CSASSRGGLTDTQYF.

This clonotype has just a few counts. The chain employs TRBV3-1 and TRBJ1-2; the D gene is possibly TRBD1 (6 bases). V was trimmed by 4 bases and J by 6 bases, leaving 21 bases between them. CDR1 is LGHDT and CDR2 is YNNKEL in the germline V gene (reference sequence). CDR3 length: 16 amino acids. This CDR3 is CASSLSPWGDINGYTF. In nucleotides, the CDR3 is TGTGCCAGCAGCCTTTCCCCATGGGGGGACATAAATGGCTACACCTTC.